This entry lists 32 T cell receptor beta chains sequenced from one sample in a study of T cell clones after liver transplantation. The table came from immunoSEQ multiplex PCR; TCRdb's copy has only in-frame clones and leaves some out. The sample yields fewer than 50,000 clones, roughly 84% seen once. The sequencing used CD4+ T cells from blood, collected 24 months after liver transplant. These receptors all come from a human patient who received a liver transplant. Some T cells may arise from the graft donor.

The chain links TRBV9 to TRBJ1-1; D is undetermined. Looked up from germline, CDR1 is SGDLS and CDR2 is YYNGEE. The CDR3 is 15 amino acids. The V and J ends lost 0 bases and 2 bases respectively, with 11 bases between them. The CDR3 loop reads CASSVVLSLNTEAFF. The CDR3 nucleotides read TGTGCCAGCAGCGTAGTTCTCAGTTTAAACACTGAAGCTTTCTTT. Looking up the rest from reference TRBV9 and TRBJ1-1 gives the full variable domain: DSGVTQTPKHLITATGQRVTLRCSPRSGDLSVYWYQQSLDQGLQFLIQYYNGEERAKGNILERFSAQQFPDLHSELNLSSLELGDSALYFCASSVVLSLNTEAFFGQGTRLTVV.

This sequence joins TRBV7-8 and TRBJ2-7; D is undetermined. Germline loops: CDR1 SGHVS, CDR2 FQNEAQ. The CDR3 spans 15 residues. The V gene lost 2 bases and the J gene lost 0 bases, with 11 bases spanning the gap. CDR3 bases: TGTGCCAGCAGCTTATCCGGCGATAGCTCCTACGAGCAGTACTTC. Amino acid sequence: CASSLSGDSSYEQYF.

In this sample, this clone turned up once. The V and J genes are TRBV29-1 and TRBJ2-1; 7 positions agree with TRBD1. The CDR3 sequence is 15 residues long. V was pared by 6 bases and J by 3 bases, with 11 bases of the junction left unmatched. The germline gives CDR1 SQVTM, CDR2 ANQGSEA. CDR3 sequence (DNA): TGCAGCGTCCACCCTTCGGGACAGAGCTACAATGAGCAGTTCTTC. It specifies CSVHPSGQSYNEQFF.

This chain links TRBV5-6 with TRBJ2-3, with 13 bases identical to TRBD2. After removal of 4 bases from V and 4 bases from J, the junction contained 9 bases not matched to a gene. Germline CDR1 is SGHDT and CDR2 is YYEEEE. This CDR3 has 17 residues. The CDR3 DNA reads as TGTGCCAGCAGCCCTTTCTCAACTAGCGGGAGGGCAGATACGCAGTATTTT. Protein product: CASSPFSTSGRADTQYF.

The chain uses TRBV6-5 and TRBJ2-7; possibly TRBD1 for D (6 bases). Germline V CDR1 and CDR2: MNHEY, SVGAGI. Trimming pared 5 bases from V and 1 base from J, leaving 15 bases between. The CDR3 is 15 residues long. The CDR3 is CASSPPGQGSYEQYF. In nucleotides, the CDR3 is TGTGCCAGCAGTCCCCCGGGGCAGGGGTCCTACGAGCAGTACTTC.

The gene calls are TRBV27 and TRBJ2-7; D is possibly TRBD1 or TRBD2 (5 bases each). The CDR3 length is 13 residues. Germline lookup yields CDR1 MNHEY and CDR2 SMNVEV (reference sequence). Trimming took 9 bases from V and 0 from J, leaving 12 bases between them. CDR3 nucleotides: TGTGCCAGGGGACCTCGGAGCTCCTACGAGCAGTACTTC. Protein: CARGPRSSYEQYF.

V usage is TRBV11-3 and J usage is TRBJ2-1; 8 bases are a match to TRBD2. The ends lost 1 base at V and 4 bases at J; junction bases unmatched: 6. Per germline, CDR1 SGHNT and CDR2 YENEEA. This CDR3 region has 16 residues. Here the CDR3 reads CASSLVSGVPYNEQFF. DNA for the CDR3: TGTGCCAGCAGCTTAGTTAGCGGGGTACCGTACAATGAGCAGTTCTTC.

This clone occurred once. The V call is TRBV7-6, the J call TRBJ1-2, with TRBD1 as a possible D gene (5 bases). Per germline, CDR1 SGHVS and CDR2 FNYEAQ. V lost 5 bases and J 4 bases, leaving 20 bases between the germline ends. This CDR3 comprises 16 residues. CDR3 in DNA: TGTGCCAGCAGCCTGGCGTCCGGGGCCGCCTCCTATGGCTACACCTTC. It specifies CASSLASGAASYGYTF.

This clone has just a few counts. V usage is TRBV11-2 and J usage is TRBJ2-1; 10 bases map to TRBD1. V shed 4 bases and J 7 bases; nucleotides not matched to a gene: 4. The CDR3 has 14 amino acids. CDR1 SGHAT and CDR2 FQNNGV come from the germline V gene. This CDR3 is CASSSGQGKNEQFF. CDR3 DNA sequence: TGTGCCAGCAGCTCGGGACAGGGGAAAAATGAGCAGTTCTTC. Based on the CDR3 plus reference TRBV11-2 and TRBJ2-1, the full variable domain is EAGVAQSPRYKIIEKRQSVAFWCNPISGHATLYWYQQILGQGPKLLIQFQNNGVVDDSQLPKDRFSAERLKGVDSTLKIQPAKLEDSAVYLCASSSGQGKNEQFFGPGTRLTVL.

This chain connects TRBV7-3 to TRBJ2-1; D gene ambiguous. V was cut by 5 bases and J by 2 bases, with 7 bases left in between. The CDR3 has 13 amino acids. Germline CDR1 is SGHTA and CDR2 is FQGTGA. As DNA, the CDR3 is TGTGCCAGCAGCGGAACAGCCTACAATGAGCAGTTCTTC. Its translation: CASSGTAYNEQFF.

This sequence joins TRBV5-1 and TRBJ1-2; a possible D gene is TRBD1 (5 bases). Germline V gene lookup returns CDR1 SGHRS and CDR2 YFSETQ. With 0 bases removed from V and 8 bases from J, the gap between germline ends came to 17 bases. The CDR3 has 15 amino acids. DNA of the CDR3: TGCGCCAGCAGCTTGGCTGGCAGGGCCGACGGGGGCTACACCTTC. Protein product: CASSLAGRADGGYTF.

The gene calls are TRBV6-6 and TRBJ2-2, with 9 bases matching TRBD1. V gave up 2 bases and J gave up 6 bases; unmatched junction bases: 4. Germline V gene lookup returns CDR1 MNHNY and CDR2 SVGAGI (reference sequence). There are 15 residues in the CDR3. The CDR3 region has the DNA TGTGCCAGCAGTTACCCGACAGGGGGAGCCGGGGAGCTGTTTTTT. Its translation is CASSYPTGGAGELFF.

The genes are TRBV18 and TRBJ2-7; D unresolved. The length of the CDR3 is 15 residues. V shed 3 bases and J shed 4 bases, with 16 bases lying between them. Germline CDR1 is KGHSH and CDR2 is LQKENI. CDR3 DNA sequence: TGTGCCAGCTCACCCCCTTCTCAGGCTAGGTACGAGCAGTACTTC. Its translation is CASSPPSQARYEQYF.

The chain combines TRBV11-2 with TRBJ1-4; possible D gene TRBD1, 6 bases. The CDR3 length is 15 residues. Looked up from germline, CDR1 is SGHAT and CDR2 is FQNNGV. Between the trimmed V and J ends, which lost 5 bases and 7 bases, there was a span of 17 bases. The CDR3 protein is CASSTQTGAGEKLFF. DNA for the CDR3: TGTGCCAGCAGCACCCAGACGGGGGCGGGTGAAAAACTGTTTTTT.

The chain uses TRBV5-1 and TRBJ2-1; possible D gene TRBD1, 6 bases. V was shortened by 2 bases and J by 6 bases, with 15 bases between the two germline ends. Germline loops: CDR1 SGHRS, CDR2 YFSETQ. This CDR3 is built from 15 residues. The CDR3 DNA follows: TGCGCCAGCAGCTTTAACTGGGGGCAATTCAATGAGCAGTTCTTC. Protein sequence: CASSFNWGQFNEQFF.

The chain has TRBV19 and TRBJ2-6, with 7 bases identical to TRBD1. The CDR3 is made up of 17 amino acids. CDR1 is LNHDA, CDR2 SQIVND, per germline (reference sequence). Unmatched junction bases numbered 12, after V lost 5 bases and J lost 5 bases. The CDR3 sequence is CASSSQGFPRRANVLTF. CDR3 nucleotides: TGTGCCAGTAGTTCACAGGGGTTCCCACGAAGGGCCAACGTCCTGACTTTC.

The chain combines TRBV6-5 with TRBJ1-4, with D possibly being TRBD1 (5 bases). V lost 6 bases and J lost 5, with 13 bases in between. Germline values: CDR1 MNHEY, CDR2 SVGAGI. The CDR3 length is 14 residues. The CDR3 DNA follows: TGTGCCAGCAGCCGCGAGGGGTTCAATGAAAAACTGTTTTTT. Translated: CASSREGFNEKLFF.

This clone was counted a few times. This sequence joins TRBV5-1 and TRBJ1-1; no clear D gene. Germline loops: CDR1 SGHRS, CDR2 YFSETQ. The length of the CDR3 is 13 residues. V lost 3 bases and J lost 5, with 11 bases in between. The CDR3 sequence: CASSSTGETEAFF. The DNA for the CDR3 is TGCGCCAGCAGCTCCACCGGGGAAACTGAAGCTTTCTTT.

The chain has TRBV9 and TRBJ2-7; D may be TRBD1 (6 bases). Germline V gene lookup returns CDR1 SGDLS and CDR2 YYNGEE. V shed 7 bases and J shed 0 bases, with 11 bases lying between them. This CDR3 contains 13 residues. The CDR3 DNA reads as TGTGCCAGCGGCAGGGGTTACTCCTACGAGCAGTACTTC. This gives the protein CASGRGYSYEQYF.

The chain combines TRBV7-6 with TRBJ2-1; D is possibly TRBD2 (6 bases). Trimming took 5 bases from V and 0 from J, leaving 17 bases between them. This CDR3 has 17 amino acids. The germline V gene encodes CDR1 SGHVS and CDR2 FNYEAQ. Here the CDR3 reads CASSLTAAGNSYNEQFF. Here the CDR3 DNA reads TGTGCCAGCAGCCTTACCGCAGCGGGCAACTCCTACAATGAGCAGTTCTTC.

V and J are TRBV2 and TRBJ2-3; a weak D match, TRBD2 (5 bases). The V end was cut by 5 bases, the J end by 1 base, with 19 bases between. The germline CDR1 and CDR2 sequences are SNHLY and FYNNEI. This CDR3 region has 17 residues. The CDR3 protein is CASSPPAGFGGTDTQYF. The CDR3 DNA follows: TGTGCCAGCAGTCCTCCAGCCGGGTTCGGGGGCACAGATACGCAGTATTTT.

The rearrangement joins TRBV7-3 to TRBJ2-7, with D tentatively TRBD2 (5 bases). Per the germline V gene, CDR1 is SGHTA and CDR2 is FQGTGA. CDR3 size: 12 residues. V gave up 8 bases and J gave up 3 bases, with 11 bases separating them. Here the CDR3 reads CASSMGDYEQYF. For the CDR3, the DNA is TGTGCCAGCTCGATGGGAGACTACGAGCAGTACTTC.

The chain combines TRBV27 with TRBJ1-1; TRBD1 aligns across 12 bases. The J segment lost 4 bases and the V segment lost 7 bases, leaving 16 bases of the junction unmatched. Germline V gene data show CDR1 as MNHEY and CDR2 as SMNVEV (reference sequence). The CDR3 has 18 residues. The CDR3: CASTKRGTGGVWVTEAFF. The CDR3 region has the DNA TGTGCCAGCACCAAAAGGGGGACAGGGGGCGTTTGGGTCACTGAAGCTTTCTTT.

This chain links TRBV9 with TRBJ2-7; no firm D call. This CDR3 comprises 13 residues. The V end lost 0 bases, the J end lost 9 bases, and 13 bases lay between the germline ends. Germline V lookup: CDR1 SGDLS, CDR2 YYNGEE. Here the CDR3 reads CASSVDLSETQYF. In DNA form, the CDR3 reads TGTGCCAGCAGCGTAGACCTCTCTGAGACGCAGTACTTC.

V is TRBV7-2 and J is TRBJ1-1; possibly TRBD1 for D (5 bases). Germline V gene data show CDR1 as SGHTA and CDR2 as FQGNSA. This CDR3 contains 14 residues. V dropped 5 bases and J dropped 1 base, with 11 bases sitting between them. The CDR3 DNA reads TGTGCCAGCAGCCCGGGGCCGCAGAACACTGAAGCTTTCTTT. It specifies CASSPGPQNTEAFF. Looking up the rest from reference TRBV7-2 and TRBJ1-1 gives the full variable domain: GAGVSQSPSNKVTEKGKDVELRCDPISGHTALYWYRQSLGQGLEFLIYFQGNSAPDKSGLPSDRFSAERTGGSVSTLTIQRTQQEDSAVYLCASSPGPQNTEAFFGQGTRLTVV.

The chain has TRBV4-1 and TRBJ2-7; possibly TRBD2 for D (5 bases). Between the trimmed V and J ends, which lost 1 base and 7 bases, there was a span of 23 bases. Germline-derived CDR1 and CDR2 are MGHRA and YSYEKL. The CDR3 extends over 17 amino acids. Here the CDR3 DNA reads TGCGCCAGCAGCCAAGCCCCCACGACTAACATCCTACGGGAGCAGTACTTC. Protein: CASSQAPTTNILREQYF.

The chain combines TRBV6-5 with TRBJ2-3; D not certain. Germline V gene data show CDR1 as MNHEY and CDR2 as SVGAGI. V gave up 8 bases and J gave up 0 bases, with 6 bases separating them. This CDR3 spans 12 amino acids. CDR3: CASGDSTDTQYF. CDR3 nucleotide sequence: TGTGCCAGCGGAGACAGCACAGATACGCAGTATTTT.

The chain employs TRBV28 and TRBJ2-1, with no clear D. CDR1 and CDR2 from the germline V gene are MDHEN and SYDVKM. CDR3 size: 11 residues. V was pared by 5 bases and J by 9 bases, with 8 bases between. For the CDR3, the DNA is TGTGCCAGCAGTCCCCTGTTTGAGCAGTTCTTC. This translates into CASSPLFEQFF. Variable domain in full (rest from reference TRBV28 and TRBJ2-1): DVKVTQSSRYLVKRTGEKVFLECVQDMDHENMFWYRQDPGLGLRLIYFSYDVKMKEKGDIPEGYSVSREKKERFSLILESASTNQTSMYLCASSPLFEQFFGPGTRLTVL.

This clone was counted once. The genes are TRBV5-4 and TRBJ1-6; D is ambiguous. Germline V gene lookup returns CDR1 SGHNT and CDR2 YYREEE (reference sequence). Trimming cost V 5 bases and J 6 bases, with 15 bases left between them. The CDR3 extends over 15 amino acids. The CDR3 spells CASSLRQDINSPLHF. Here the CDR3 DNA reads TGTGCCAGCAGTCTAAGGCAGGATATTAATTCACCCCTCCACTTT. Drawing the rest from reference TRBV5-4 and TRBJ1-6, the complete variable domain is ETGVTQSPTHLIKTRGQQVTLRCSSQSGHNTVSWYQQALGQGPQFIFQYYREEENGRGNFPPRFSGLQFPNYSSELNVNALELDDSALYLCASSLRQDINSPLHFGNGTRLTVT.

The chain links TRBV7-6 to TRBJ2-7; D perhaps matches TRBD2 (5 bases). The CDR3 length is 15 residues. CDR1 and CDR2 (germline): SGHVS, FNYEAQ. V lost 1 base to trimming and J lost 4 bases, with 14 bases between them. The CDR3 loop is CASSLEGPRGYEQYF. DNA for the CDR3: TGTGCCAGCAGCTTAGAGGGTCCTAGAGGGTACGAGCAGTACTTC.

CDR3 amino acids: CASSSGGRSLNSPLHF. The CDR3 region has the DNA TGTGCCAGCAGCTCCGGCGGGAGGAGCCTTAATTCACCCCTCCACTTT. The chain combines TRBV7-3 with TRBJ1-6, with unresolved D. Germline values: CDR1 SGHTA, CDR2 FQGTGA. With 4 bases removed from V and 6 bases from J, the gap between germline ends came to 16 bases. The CDR3 runs 16 residues.

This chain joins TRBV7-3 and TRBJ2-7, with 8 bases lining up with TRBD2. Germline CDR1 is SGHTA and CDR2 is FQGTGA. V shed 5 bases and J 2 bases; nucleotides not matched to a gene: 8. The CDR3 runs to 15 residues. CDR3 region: CASSPQAGAAYEQYF. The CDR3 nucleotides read TGTGCCAGCAGCCCTCAAGCGGGGGCGGCCTACGAGCAGTACTTC.